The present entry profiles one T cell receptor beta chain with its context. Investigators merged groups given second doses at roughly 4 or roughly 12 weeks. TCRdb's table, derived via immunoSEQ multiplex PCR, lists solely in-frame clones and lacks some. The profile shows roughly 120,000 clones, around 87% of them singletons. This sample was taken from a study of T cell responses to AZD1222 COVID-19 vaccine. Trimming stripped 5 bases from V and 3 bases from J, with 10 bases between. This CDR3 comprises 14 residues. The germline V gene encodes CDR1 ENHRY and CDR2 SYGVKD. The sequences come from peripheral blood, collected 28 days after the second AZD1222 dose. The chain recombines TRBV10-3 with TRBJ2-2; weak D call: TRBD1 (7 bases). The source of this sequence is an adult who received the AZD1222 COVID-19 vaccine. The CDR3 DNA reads TGTGCCATCAGTACAGGGGACTACACCGGGGAGCTGTTTTTT. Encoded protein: CAISTGDYTGELFF.